This T cell receptor (beta chain) originates from a study of blood T cell repertoires in COVID-19. Background on the study: There were acute and convalescent COVID-19 samples, and they came from the United States, Italy and Spain. Sample material is recorded as cDNA or gDNA derived from T cells, B-cell-depleted T cells, or PBMCs.

The length of the CDR3 is 14 residues. Germline CDR1 MNHEY, CDR2 SMNVEV (reference sequence). V lost 4 bases and J 7 bases, leaving 13 bases between the germline ends. Study processing details: The authors estimated nucleated cell counts from reference gene primer amplification. The assay was immunoSEQ multiplex PCR, and TCRdb's table has in-frame clones only and misses some. V, J and clone size are taken as reported in that table, and D and trimming were inferred from the DNA itself. The sample has about 14,000 clones, 73% seen once. Material: peripheral blood. The chain is built from TRBV27 and TRBJ2-2; D perhaps matches TRBD1 (6 bases). The sequence came from a man between 65 and 85 years old with acute or convalescent COVID-19. CDR3 DNA: TGTGCCAGCAGTTCTCGGACAGCGAACGGGGAGCTGTTTTTT. Translated: CASSSRTANGELFF.